The 22 T cell receptor beta chains reported below all come from one sample, sequenced in a study of T-cell memory formation after mild COVID-19. TCRdb re-derived calls from the 5' RACE reads in MiXCR, one entry per CDR3 protein. The profile shows approximately 180,000 distinct CDR3 sequences, roughly 17% of them singletons. The sample taken for sequencing was PBMCs or a T cell subset sorted from them (not recorded which). All receptors derive from an adult woman who had mild COVID-19 (a few samples of this study predate the infection). Cell type and time point are not known.

The rearrangement uses TRBV21-1 and TRBJ1-6. TRBV21-1 is given as a pseudogene. The CDR3 sequence is 17 residues long. This CDR3 reads CASSKEVCSRINSPLHF. The CDR3 coding sequence is TGTGCCAGCAGCAAAGAAGTCTGTAGCAGAATCAATTCACCCCTCCACTTT.

The J gene is TRBJ1-4, the V gene TRBV7-2; TRBD1 agrees at 10 bases. Germline V gene sequence: CDR1 SGHTA, CDR2 FQGNSA. V was clipped by 3 bases and J by 6 bases; unmatched bases: 1. The CDR3 loop spans 14 amino acids. The CDR3 sequence is CASSFDRGHEKLFF. For the CDR3, the DNA is TGTGCCAGCAGCTTTGACAGGGGGCATGAAAAACTGTTTTTT.

This clonotype was detected only a few times. This chain connects TRBV5-1 to TRBJ1-6; D is undetermined. The germline V gene encodes CDR1 SGHRS and CDR2 YFSETQ. The CDR3 loop spans 15 amino acids. V was cut by 0 bases and J by 5 bases, with 9 bases left in between. This CDR3 is CASSLDGRNNSPLHF. As DNA, the CDR3 is TGCGCCAGCAGCTTGGATGGCAGGAATAATTCACCCCTCCACTTT.

In this sample, this clonotype turned up many times. V gene TRBV7-9 combines with J gene TRBJ2-7; perhaps TRBD1 as D (6 bases). Looked up from germline, CDR1 is SEHNR and CDR2 is FQNEAQ (reference sequence). The length of the CDR3 is 13 residues. The ends were cut back, 5 bases at V and 6 bases at J, with 14 bases in the middle. CDR3 in amino acids: CASSQDSSREQYF. In DNA, the CDR3 is TGTGCCAGCAGCCAGGACAGTTCACGCGAGCAGTACTTC.

This clonotype was picked up a small number of times. V is TRBV9 and J is TRBJ2-1, with 8 bases identical to TRBD2. The CDR3 loop spans 15 amino acids. The V gene end was trimmed by 0 bases and the J gene end by 7 bases; junction bases not matched to a gene: 6. The germline V gene encodes CDR1 SGDLS and CDR2 YYNGEE. CDR3 coding DNA: TGTGCCAGCAGCGTAGTGGCTAGCGGGTATAATGAGCAGTTCTTC. As protein: CASSVVASGYNEQFF.

This clonotype was found a few times. This CDR3 is CASSLELAGVYEQYF. CDR3 bases: TGTGCCAGCAGCTTAGAGCTAGCGGGGGTCTACGAGCAGTACTTC. V gene TRBV7-8 combines with J gene TRBJ2-7; 10 bases are shared with TRBD2. Germline CDR1 is SGHVS and CDR2 is FQNEAQ. This CDR3 is 15 amino acids long. V lost 1 base and J lost 3; bases outside the gene matches: 3. The full variable domain, with the rest looked up from reference TRBV7-8 and TRBJ2-7, is GAGVSQSPRYKVAKRGQDVALRCDPISGHVSLFWYQQALGQGPEFLTYFQNEAQLDKSGLPSDRFFAERPEGSVSTLKIQRTQQEDSAVYLCASSLELAGVYEQYFGPGTRLTVT.

The chain links TRBV19 to TRBJ1-5, with unresolved D. V lost 2 bases and J lost 3, with 8 bases in between. The CDR3 runs 14 residues. Germline-derived CDR1 and CDR2 are LNHDA and SQIVND (reference sequence). CDR3 region: CASSIQADNQPQHF. CDR3 bases: TGTGCCAGTAGTATACAGGCGGACAATCAGCCCCAGCATTTT.

This clonotype was seen a handful of times. V gene TRBV20-1 combines with J gene TRBJ2-1, with 7 nucleotides matching TRBD2. The junction had 7 bases not matched to a gene; V was cut back by 4 bases and J by 4 bases. Germline loops: CDR1 DFQATT, CDR2 SNEGSKA (reference sequence). The CDR3 runs 14 residues. The CDR3 coding sequence is TGCAGTGCTACCCCTAGCGGACCTTACAATGAGCAGTTCTTC. Amino acids: CSATPSGPYNEQFF.

The chain joins TRBV7-9 to TRBJ1-2; D ambiguous. Germline CDR1 is SEHNR and CDR2 is FQNEAQ (reference sequence). V gave up 7 bases and J gave up 2 bases, with 11 bases separating them. This CDR3 comprises 13 residues. The DNA of the CDR3 is TGTGCCAGCAACTCCGGGCGAAACTATGGCTACACCTTC. As protein: CASNSGRNYGYTF. Full variable domain (outside the CDR3, taken from reference TRBV7-9 and TRBJ1-2): DTGVSQNPRHKITKRGQNVTFRCDPISEHNRLYWYRQTLGQGPEFLTYFQNEAQLEKSRLLSDRFSAERPKGSFSTLEIQRTEQGDSAMYLCASNSGRNYGYTFGSGTRLTVV.

The rearrangement joins TRBV20-1 to TRBJ1-1; D unresolved. CDR1 DFQATT and CDR2 SNEGSKA come from the germline V gene (reference sequence). V was cut by 5 bases and J by 1 base, with 14 bases left in between. The CDR3 totals 14 residues. The CDR3 DNA is TGCAGTGCTGGGAAACCTCGCAGGAACACTGAAGCTTTCTTT. Its protein product is CSAGKPRRNTEAFF.

The V and J genes are TRBV12-3 or TRBV12-4 and TRBJ2-3; tentatively, D is TRBD2 (7 bases). The CDR3 length is 17 residues. Between the trimmed V and J ends, which lost 1 base and 0 bases, there was a span of 14 bases. This chain's CDR3 is CASSLGLRGASTDTQYF. CDR3 sequence (DNA): TGTGCCAGCAGTTTAGGTCTTCGGGGGGCAAGCACAGATACGCAGTATTTT.

CDR3 nucleotide sequence: TGTGCCAGCAGCCTCTACCACCTGGGAGTAGATACGCAGTATTTT. This codes for CASSLYHLGVDTQYF. This chain joins TRBV7-9 and TRBJ2-3; tentatively, D is TRBD2 (5 bases). This CDR3 has 15 amino acids. Trimming stripped 5 bases from V and 5 bases from J, with 17 bases between. Germline lookup yields CDR1 SEHNR and CDR2 FQNEAQ (reference sequence).

This clonotype was detected a few times. The chain links TRBV21-1 to TRBJ1-2. TRBV21-1 has pseudogene status. CDR3 length: 13 amino acids. The CDR3 bases are TGTGCCAGCAGCACGGCGCAGAACTATGGCTACACCTTC. Amino acid sequence: CASSTAQNYGYTF.

A few counts support this clonotype. V usage is TRBV7-9 and J usage is TRBJ2-7, with D unclear. Trimming took 1 base from V and 3 from J, leaving 10 bases between them. This CDR3 region has 14 residues. Per the germline V gene, CDR1 is SEHNR and CDR2 is FQNEAQ (reference sequence). The CDR3: CASSLVPGVYEQYF. CDR3 nucleotides: TGTGCCAGCAGCTTAGTTCCGGGCGTCTACGAGCAGTACTTC. Based on the CDR3 plus reference TRBV7-9 and TRBJ2-7, the full variable domain is DTGVSQNPRHKITKRGQNVTFRCDPISEHNRLYWYRQTLGQGPEFLTYFQNEAQLEKSRLLSDRFSAERPKGSFSTLEIQRTEQGDSAMYLCASSLVPGVYEQYFGPGTRLTVT.

V gene TRBV10-3 combines with J gene TRBJ2-6; 10 bases match TRBD1. V lost 6 bases, J lost 2 bases, and 4 bases stayed unmatched. This CDR3 is built from 16 residues. The germline V gene has CDR1 ENHRY and CDR2 SYGVKD. The CDR3 DNA reads as TGTGCCATCAGGAGACAGGGGGCGACTGGGGCCAACGTCCTGACTTTC. This codes for CAIRRQGATGANVLTF.

The chain has TRBV5-1 and TRBJ2-2; D possibly corresponds to TRBD1 (6 bases). Germline assignment: CDR1 SGHRS and CDR2 YFSETQ. The germline V and J ends were trimmed by 4 bases and 4 bases, with 11 bases remaining between them. This CDR3 has 14 amino acids. CDR3 sequence reads: CASSRTETTGELFF. In nucleotides, the CDR3 is TGCGCCAGCAGCCGGACAGAGACCACCGGGGAGCTGTTTTTT.

This clonotype was recorded many times. The chain uses TRBV6-5 and TRBJ2-5, with 12 bases matching TRBD2. J was trimmed by 14 bases and V by 4 bases; bases with no gene match: 5. Per germline, CDR1 MNHEY and CDR2 SVGAGI. The CDR3 length is 12 residues. The DNA for the CDR3 is TGTGCCAGCAGTTGGACTAGCGGGGCCCTCTACTTC. Protein: CASSWTSGALYF.

This clonotype was seen a handful of times. This chain uses TRBV12-3 or TRBV12-4 with TRBJ2-1; 12 bases line up with TRBD2. Unmatched junction bases numbered 16, after V lost 6 bases and J lost 1 base. The CDR3 has 20 amino acids. The CDR3 region has the DNA TGTGCCAGCAGCTCCCCCGGGACTAGCGGGCGAACGGGATCCTACAATGAGCAGTTCTTC. As protein: CASSSPGTSGRTGSYNEQFF.

V and J are TRBV20-1 and TRBJ1-5, with 7 bases lining up with TRBD1. Germline CDR1 and CDR2: DFQATT and SNEGSKA (reference sequence). Trimming at V came to 5 bases and at J to 1 base, leaving 8 bases not matched to a gene. The CDR3 is 15 residues long. CDR3 residues: CSAPQGGPSNQPQHF. CDR3 sequence (DNA): TGCAGTGCTCCCCAGGGGGGGCCAAGCAATCAGCCCCAGCATTTT.

This clonotype was seen ten or more times. The chain is built from TRBV25-1 and TRBJ2-2; the D gene could be TRBD1 or TRBD2 (5 bases each). Per the germline V gene, CDR1 is MGHDK and CDR2 is SYGVNS. Trimming left V 4 bases short and J 7 bases short, with 10 bases between. This CDR3 region has 13 residues. The CDR3 here is CASSGGVIGELFF. The CDR3 region has the DNA TGTGCCAGCAGTGGAGGGGTTATCGGGGAGCTGTTTTTT.

This clonotype has a count of ten or more. The chain joins TRBV12-3 or TRBV12-4 to TRBJ2-7; D perhaps matches TRBD2 (6 bases). Trimming removed 0 bases at V and 5 bases at J, with 14 bases between. The CDR3 runs to 15 residues. CDR3: CASSLAGLEGNEQYF. In DNA form, the CDR3 reads TGTGCCAGCAGTTTAGCGGGACTGGAAGGGAACGAGCAGTACTTC.

The sample holds a few counts of this clonotype. The genes are TRBV2 and TRBJ1-4, with D perhaps TRBD1 (5 bases). Deletions cut 7 bases from V and 2 bases from J, with 11 bases between. CDR3 size: 14 residues. The germline V gene has CDR1 SNHLY and CDR2 FYNNEI. CDR3 coding DNA: TGTGCCAGCAAGCGCCGGGACACTAATGAAAAACTGTTTTTT. Protein sequence: CASKRRDTNEKLFF.